This is a list of T cell receptor beta chains from one sample in a study of shared clonotypes between healthy human individuals. Profiled with immunoSEQ multiplex PCR; TCRdb holds only in-frame clones, not every one. Altogether around 750,000 clones are present, around 74% being singletons, with the ten largest covering 1.5% to 2%. The sample taken for sequencing was memory CD4+ T cells sorted from blood. These receptor sequences come from a woman aged 30 to 39 in good health. CDR3s include the opening cysteine and the closing phenylalanine or tryptophan. A D gene is named only where the DNA matches it firmly. Only part of the rows carry a size: once, few, many, or a class if the clone is expanded.

size	D	V	J	CDR3	DNA
NA	NA	TRBV7-9	TRBJ2-2	CASSLGDLFTGELFF	TGTGCCAGCAGCTTGGGGGATCTCTTCACCGGGGAGCTGTTTTTT
NA	TRBD1	TRBV5-4	TRBJ2-7	CASRSGQGSYEQYF	TGTGCCAGCAGATCGGGACAGGGATCCTACGAGCAGTACTTC
NA	NA	TRBV5-1	TRBJ1-2	CASSPTSPPLSYGYTF	TGCGCCAGCAGCCCCACCAGCCCACCGCTATCGTATGGCTACACCTTC
few	NA	TRBV5-1	TRBJ2-1	CASSLSSGSYNEQFF	TGCGCCAGCAGCCTAAGTAGCGGCTCCTACAATGAGCAGTTCTTC
NA	NA	TRBV6-1	TRBJ2-2	CASSPALAVGELFF	TGTGCCAGCAGCCCCGCGTTGGCTGTGGGGGAGCTGTTTTTT
NA	NA	TRBV5-1	TRBJ2-3	CASSSSTDTQYF	TGCGCCAGCAGCTCCTCCACAGATACGCAGTATTTT
NA	TRBD1	TRBV19	TRBJ2-3	CATASNRGQGDTQYF	TGTGCCACTGCTTCGAACAGGGGGCAGGGAGATACGCAGTATTTT
NA	NA	TRBV11-2	TRBJ2-1	CASTPRGASSHQNEQFF	TGTGCCAGCACCCCCAGAGGGGCTAGCAGCCATCAAAATGAGCAGTTCTTC
NA	NA	TRBV5-1	TRBJ1-4	CASSPGGSTNEKLFF	TGCGCCAGCAGCCCGGGGGGATCAACTAATGAAAAACTGTTTTTT
NA	NA	TRBV5-1	TRBJ2-7	CASRDGFNYEQYF	TGCGCCAGCAGGGACGGATTCAACTACGAGCAGTACTTC
NA	NA	TRBV4-1	TRBJ1-4	CASSQKGVGVSNEKLFF	TGCGCCAGCAGCCAAAAGGGGGTCGGAGTGTCTAATGAAAAACTGTTTTTT
NA	NA	TRBV5-1	TRBJ2-5	CASSTPAGTSFQETQYF	TGCGCCAGCAGCACTCCAGCGGGCACGAGCTTCCAAGAGACCCAGTACTTC
few	NA	TRBV9	TRBJ2-2	CASSVVSGSLTGELFF	TGTGCCAGCAGCGTAGTAAGTGGGAGTCTGACCGGGGAGCTGTTTTTT
NA	NA	TRBV5-5	TRBJ2-7	CATRARLTYEQYF	TGTGCCACCCGGGCCCGTCTAACCTACGAGCAGTACTTC
NA	TRBD1	TRBV28	TRBJ1-2	CASSLAGTGGINYGYTF	TGTGCCAGCAGTTTGGCCGGGACAGGGGGCATTAACTATGGCTACACCTTC
NA	TRBD2	TRBV27	TRBJ2-7	CASSPTLAGVSYEQYF	TGTGCCAGCAGCCCAACCCTAGCGGGGGTCTCCTACGAGCAGTACTTC
few	NA	TRBV19	TRBJ1-2	CASSMGRINYGYTF	TGTGCCAGTAGTATGGGACGGATTAACTATGGCTACACCTTC
NA	NA	TRBV6-1	TRBJ1-5	CASSLVVGDNQPQHF	TGTGCCAGCAGCCTAGTCGTCGGAGACAATCAGCCCCAGCATTTT
few	NA	TRBV7-2	TRBJ2-3	CASSLGGGNADTQYF	TGTGCCAGCAGCTTGGGGGGGGGCAACGCAGATACGCAGTATTTT
NA	NA	TRBV10-3	TRBJ2-5	CATRREETQYF	TGTGCCACTCGCAGAGAAGAGACCCAGTACTTC
NA	NA	TRBV11-3	TRBJ2-1	CASSRKVASNEQFF	TGTGCCAGCAGCCGCAAGGTCGCCTCCAATGAGCAGTTCTTC
NA	TRBD2	TRBV6-5	TRBJ2-2	CASSYLAGGGAGELFF	TGTGCCAGCAGTTACTTAGCGGGAGGAGGGGCCGGGGAGCTGTTTTTT
NA	NA	TRBV28	TRBJ1-3	CASSWAGNTIYF	TGTGCCAGCAGTTGGGCTGGAAACACCATATATTTT
NA	NA	TRBV25-1	TRBJ1-4	CASSSFSLTNEKLFF	TGTGCCAGCAGTTCTTTCTCTTTGACTAATGAAAAACTGTTTTTT
NA	NA	TRBV27	TRBJ1-1	CASSLKAGQGNTEAFF	TGTGCCAGCAGTTTAAAGGCGGGGCAGGGGAATACTGAAGCTTTCTTT
few	NA	TRBV4-1	TRBJ1-4	CASSRSFGGGEKLFF	TGCGCCAGCAGCCGGTCATTCGGGGGCGGTGAAAAACTGTTTTTT
few	NA	TRBV28	TRBJ2-1	CASVPILDNEQFF	TGTGCCAGCGTACCCATCCTGGACAATGAGCAGTTCTTC
NA	NA	TRBV11-2	TRBJ1-1	CASSLRTAMNTEAFF	TGTGCCAGCAGCTTAAGGACAGCCATGAACACTGAAGCTTTCTTT
NA	NA	TRBV28	TRBJ1-5	CASRGSNNQPQHF	TGTGCCAGCCGGGGCTCCAACAATCAGCCCCAGCATTTT
NA	NA	TRBV28	TRBJ1-1	CASILYRTTEAFF	TGTGCCAGCATCCTTTACAGGACCACTGAAGCTTTCTTT
NA	NA	TRBV28	TRBJ2-3	CASSFPGTDITDTQYF	TGTGCCAGCAGTTTTCCCGGGACGGATATCACAGATACGCAGTATTTT
few	NA	TRBV30	TRBJ1-1	CAWSVEGGTEAFF	TGTGCCTGGAGTGTCGAGGGAGGGACTGAAGCTTTCTTT
NA	NA	TRBV28	TRBJ1-5	CASSLMSGDNYSNQPQHF	TGTGCCAGCAGTTTGATGAGTGGGGACAACTATAGCAATCAGCCCCAGCATTTT
few	TRBD2	TRBV5-6	TRBJ2-3	CASSSSGRGRSWATQYF	TGTGCCAGCAGCTCCTCAGGCCGCGGGAGGTCATGGGCTACGCAGTATTTT
NA	NA	TRBV5-1	TRBJ1-1	CASSFNGGTTEAFF	TGCGCCAGCAGCTTCAACGGAGGGACCACTGAAGCTTTCTTT
NA	TRBD2	TRBV19	TRBJ2-1	CASSLAGGPYNEQFF	TGTGCCAGTAGTTTAGCGGGAGGGCCGTACAATGAGCAGTTCTTC
medium-sized	NA	TRBV7-2	TRBJ2-6	CASSRPGAGANVLTF	TGTGCCAGCAGCCGCCCAGGGGCTGGGGCCAACGTCCTGACTTTC
NA	NA	TRBV11-3	TRBJ2-2	CASSFGTGPGELFF	TGTGCCAGCAGCTTTGGGACTGGGCCCGGGGAGCTGTTTTTT
NA	TRBD2	TRBV27	TRBJ2-1	CASSFSWTSQVDEQFF	TGTGCCAGCAGTTTTTCATGGACTAGTCAGGTGGATGAGCAGTTCTTC
NA	TRBD1	TRBV7-9	TRBJ1-5	CASSLQGEGQPQHF	TGTGCCAGCAGCTTACAGGGGGAAGGTCAGCCCCAGCATTTT
NA	NA	TRBV27	TRBJ1-5	CASSKRAELMGNQPQHF	TGTGCCAGCAGTAAAAGGGCAGAACTTATGGGCAATCAGCCCCAGCATTTT
NA	NA	TRBV11-2	TRBJ2-3	CASSSVPLAGDTQYF	TGTGCCAGCAGCTCGGTCCCTTTAGCAGGAGATACGCAGTATTTT
NA	TRBD1	TRBV6-1	TRBJ1-2	CASSAGTGSGYTF	TGTGCCAGCAGTGCCGGGACAGGAAGCGGCTACACCTTC
NA	NA	TRBV11-2	TRBJ2-1	CASVGRQYNEQFF	TGTGCCAGCGTAGGCCGTCAGTACAATGAGCAGTTCTTC